Presented here are 11 T cell receptor beta chains from one specimen sequenced in a study of shared clonotypes between healthy human individuals. The data were produced by immunoSEQ multiplex PCR, yet TCRdb's version contains in-frame clones alone and is incomplete. The profile shows some 470,000 clones, around 78% of them singletons. The sequencing input was PBMCs. The receptor source for this set is a woman between 40 and 50 years old in good health. Some clones in this sample may be carry-over from other donors' samples.

The J gene is TRBJ2-1, the V gene TRBV5-1; no definite D call. Germline V gives CDR1 SGHRS, CDR2 YFSETQ. The V and J ends lost 0 bases and 0 bases respectively, with 7 bases between them. The CDR3 sequence is 15 residues long. The CDR3 DNA reads as TGCGCCAGCAGCTTGGAACAGAACTCCTACAATGAGCAGTTCTTC. Translating it yields CASSLEQNSYNEQFF.

The J gene is TRBJ1-1, the V gene TRBV7-9; TRBD1 matches at 9 bases. The CDR3 consists of 14 residues. After removal of 6 bases from V and 4 bases from J, the junction contained 6 bases not matched to a gene. Germline CDR1 SEHNR, CDR2 FQNEAQ (reference sequence). The CDR3 bases are TGTGCCAGCAGTACAGGGGGCCGGGGCACTGAAGCTTTCTTT. Amino acids: CASSTGGRGTEAFF. The whole variable domain, filled in from reference TRBV7-9 and TRBJ1-1, reads DTGVSQNPRHKITKRGQNVTFRCDPISEHNRLYWYRQTLGQGPEFLTYFQNEAQLEKSRLLSDRFSAERPKGSFSTLEIQRTEQGDSAMYLCASSTGGRGTEAFFGQGTRLTVV.

The chain links TRBV15 to TRBJ2-7; a weak D match, TRBD1 (6 bases). The length of the CDR3 is 17 residues. V was shortened by 0 bases and J by 3 bases, with 18 bases between the two germline ends. The germline gives CDR1 LNHNV, CDR2 YYDKDF (reference sequence). CDR3 residues: CATSRDYHRVVNYEQYF. CDR3 nucleotide sequence: TGTGCCACCAGCAGAGATTATCACAGGGTGGTGAACTACGAGCAGTACTTC.

This sequence joins TRBV7-2 and TRBJ2-3; TRBD2 might be the D (6 bases). V dropped 1 base and J dropped 6 bases, with 11 bases sitting between them. The CDR3 is 14 amino acids. Germline assignment: CDR1 SGHTA and CDR2 FQGNSA. The CDR3 spells CASSLGGVTDTQYF. CDR3 nucleotides: TGTGCCAGCAGCTTAGGGGGGGTTACGGATACGCAGTATTTT. Using reference TRBV7-2 and TRBJ2-3 for the parts outside the CDR3, the full variable domain is GAGVSQSPSNKVTEKGKDVELRCDPISGHTALYWYRQSLGQGLEFLIYFQGNSAPDKSGLPSDRFSAERTGGSVSTLTIQRTQQEDSAVYLCASSLGGVTDTQYFGPGTRLTVL.

This chain uses TRBV18 with TRBJ2-3; D is unresolved. The CDR3 consists of 14 residues. Germline loops: CDR1 KGHSH, CDR2 LQKENI. V lost 5 bases and J lost 0, with 9 bases in between. CDR3 in amino acids: CASSAYTSTDTQYF. The CDR3 DNA reads TGTGCCAGCTCAGCCTATACTAGCACAGATACGCAGTATTTT.

The chain is built from TRBV10-3 and TRBJ2-1, with TRBD2 matching over 8 bases. Germline V gene data show CDR1 as ENHRY and CDR2 as SYGVKD. V was pared by 6 bases and J by 8 bases, with 9 bases of the junction left unmatched. This CDR3 spans 14 amino acids. As DNA, the CDR3 is TGTGCCATCAGAAGCGGGAGTGGCTCCTATGAGCAGTTCTTC. This gives the protein CAIRSGSGSYEQFF.

This clone was seen once. One base away lies a much larger clone, so this may be a sequencing read error. The chain is built from TRBV5-1 and TRBJ2-5, with 7 bases aligning to TRBD1. CDR3 size: 13 residues. Germline assignment: CDR1 SGHRS and CDR2 YFSETQ. After removal of 5 bases from V and 1 base from J, the junction contained 2 bases not matched to a gene. The DNA for the CDR3 is TGCGCCAGCAGTTGGGACAGCCAAGAGACCCAGTACTTC. Translating gives CASSWDSQETQYF.

The V gene is TRBV10-3, the J gene TRBJ1-1; TRBD1 matches 10 bases. Per germline, CDR1 ENHRY and CDR2 SYGVKD. With V trimmed by 6 bases and J by 0 bases, 1 base remained unmatched. The CDR3 contains 14 residues. CDR3 nucleotide sequence: TGTGCCATCAGAGACAGGGGGCTGAACACTGAAGCTTTCTTT. The encoded protein is CAIRDRGLNTEAFF.

V usage is TRBV30 and J usage is TRBJ1-5; D gene uncertain. CDR3 length: 14 residues. Germline V gives CDR1 GTSNPN, CDR2 SVGIG (reference sequence). V dropped 1 base and J dropped 0 bases, with 7 bases sitting between them. As DNA, the CDR3 is TGTGCCTGGAGTGGGATTAATAGCAATCAGCCCCAGCATTTT. As protein: CAWSGINSNQPQHF.

The gene calls are TRBV10-3 and TRBJ1-2; D may be TRBD1 (5 bases). The germline V gene encodes CDR1 ENHRY and CDR2 SYGVKD. Trimming shortened V by 5 bases and J by 3 bases, and 10 bases separated the two germline ends. This CDR3 region has 13 residues. The CDR3 bases are TGTGCCATCAGTTCGGACAACTACTATGGCTACACCTTC. The encoded protein is CAISSDNYYGYTF.

This chain uses TRBV27 with TRBJ2-7; possibly TRBD2 for D (6 bases). The V end was cut by 3 bases, the J end by 1 base, with 10 bases between. In germline, CDR1 is MNHEY, CDR2 SMNVEV (reference sequence). This CDR3 comprises 14 residues. The CDR3, as DNA: TGTGCCAGCAGTTTTGACCGGGAGTCCTACGAGCAGTACTTC. This encodes CASSFDRESYEQYF.